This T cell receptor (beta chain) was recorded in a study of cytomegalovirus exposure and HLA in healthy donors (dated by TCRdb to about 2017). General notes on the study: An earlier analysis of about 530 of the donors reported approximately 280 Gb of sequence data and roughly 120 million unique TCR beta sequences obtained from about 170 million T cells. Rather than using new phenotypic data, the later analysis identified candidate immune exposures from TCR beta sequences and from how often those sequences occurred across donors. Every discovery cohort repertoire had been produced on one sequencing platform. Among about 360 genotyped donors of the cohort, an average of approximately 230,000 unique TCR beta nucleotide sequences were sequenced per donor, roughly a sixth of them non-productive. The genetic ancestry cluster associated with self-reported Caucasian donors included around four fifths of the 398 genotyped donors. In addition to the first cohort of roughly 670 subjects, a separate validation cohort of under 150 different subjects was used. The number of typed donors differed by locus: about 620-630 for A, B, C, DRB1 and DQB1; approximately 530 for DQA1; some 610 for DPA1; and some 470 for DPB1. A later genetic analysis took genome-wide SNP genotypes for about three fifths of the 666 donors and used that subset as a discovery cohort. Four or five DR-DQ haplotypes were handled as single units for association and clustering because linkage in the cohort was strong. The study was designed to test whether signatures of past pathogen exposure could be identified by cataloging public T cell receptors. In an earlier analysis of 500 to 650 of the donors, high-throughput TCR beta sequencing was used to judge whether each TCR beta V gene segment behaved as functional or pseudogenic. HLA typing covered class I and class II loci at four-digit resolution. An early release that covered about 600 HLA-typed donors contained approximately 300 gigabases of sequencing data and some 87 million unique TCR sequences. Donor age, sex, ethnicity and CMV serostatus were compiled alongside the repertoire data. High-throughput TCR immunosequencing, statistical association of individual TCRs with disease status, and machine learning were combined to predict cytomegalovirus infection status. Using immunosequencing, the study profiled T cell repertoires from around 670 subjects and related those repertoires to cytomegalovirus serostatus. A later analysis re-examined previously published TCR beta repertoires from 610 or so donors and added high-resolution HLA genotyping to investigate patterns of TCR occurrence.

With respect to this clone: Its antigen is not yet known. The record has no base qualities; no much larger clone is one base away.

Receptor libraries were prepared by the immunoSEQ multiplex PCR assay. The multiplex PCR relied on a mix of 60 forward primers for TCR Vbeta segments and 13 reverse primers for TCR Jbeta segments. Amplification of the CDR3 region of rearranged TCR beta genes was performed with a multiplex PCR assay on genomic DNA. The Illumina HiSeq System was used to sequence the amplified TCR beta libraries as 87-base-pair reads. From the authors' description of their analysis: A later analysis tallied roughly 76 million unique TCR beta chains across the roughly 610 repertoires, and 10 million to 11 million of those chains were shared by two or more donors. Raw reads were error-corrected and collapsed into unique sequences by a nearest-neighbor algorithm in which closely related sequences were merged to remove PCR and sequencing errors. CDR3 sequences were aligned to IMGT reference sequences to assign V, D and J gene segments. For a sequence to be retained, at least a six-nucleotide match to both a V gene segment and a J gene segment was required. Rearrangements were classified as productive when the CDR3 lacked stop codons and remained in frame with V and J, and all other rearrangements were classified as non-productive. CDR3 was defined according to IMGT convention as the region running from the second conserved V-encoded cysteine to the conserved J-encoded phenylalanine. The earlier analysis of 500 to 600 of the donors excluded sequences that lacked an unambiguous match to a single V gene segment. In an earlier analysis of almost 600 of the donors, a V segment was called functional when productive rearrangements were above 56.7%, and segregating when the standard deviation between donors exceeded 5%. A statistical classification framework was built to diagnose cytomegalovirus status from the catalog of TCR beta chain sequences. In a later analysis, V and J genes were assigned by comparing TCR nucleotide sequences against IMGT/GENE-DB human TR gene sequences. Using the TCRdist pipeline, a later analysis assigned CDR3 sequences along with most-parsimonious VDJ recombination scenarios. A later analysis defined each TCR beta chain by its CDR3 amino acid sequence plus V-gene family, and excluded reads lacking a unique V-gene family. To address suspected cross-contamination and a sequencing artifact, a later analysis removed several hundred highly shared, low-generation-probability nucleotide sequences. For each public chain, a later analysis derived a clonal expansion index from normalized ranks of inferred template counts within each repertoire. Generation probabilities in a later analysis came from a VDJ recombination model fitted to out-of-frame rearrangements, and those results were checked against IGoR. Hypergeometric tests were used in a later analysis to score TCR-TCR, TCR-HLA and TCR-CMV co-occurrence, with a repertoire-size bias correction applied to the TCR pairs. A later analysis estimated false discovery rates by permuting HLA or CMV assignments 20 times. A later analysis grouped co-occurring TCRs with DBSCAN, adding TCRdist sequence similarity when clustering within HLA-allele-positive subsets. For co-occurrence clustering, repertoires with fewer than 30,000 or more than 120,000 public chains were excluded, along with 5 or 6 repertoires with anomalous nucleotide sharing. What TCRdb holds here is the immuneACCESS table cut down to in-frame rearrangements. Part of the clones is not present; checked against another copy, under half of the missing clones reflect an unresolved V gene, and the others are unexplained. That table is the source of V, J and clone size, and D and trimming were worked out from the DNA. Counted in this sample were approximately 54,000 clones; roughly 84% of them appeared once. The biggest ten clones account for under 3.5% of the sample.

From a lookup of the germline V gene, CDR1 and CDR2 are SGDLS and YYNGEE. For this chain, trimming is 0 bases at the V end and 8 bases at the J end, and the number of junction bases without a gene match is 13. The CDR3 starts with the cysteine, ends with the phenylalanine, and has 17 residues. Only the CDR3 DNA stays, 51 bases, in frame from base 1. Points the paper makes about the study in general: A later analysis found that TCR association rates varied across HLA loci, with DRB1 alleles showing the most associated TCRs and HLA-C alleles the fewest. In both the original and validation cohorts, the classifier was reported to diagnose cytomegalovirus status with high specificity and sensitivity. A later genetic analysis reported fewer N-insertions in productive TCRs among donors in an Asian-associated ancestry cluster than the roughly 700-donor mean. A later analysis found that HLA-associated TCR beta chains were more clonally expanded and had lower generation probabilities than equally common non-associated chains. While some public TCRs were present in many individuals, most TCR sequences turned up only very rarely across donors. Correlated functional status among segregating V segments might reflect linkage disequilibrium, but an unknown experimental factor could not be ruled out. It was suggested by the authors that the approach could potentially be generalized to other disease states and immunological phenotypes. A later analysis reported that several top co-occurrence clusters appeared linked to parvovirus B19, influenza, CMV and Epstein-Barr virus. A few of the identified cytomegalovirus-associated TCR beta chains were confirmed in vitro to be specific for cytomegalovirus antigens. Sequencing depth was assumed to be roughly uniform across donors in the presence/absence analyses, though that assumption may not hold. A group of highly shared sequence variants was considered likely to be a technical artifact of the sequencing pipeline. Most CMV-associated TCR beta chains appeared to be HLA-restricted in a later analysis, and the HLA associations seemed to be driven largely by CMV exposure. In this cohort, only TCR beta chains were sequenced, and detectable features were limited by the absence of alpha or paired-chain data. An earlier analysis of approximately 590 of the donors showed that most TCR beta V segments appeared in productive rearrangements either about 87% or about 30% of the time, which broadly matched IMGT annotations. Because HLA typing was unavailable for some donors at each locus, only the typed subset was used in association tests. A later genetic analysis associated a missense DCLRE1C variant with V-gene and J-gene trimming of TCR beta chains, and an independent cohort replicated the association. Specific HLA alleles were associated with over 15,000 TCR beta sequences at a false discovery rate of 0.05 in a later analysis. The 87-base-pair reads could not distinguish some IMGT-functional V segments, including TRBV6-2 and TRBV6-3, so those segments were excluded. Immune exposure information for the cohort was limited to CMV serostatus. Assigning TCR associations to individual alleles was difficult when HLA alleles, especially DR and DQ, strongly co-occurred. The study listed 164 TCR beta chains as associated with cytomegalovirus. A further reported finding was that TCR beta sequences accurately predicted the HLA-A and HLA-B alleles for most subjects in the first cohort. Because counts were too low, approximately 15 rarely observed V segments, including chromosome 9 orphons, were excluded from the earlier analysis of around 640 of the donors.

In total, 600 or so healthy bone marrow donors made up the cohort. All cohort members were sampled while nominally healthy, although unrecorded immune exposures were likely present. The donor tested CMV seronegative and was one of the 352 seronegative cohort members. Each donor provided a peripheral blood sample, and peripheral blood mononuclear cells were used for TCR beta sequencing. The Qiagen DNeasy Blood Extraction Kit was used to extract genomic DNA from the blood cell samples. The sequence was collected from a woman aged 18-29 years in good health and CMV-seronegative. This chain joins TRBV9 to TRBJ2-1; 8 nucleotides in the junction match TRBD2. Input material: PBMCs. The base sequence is TGTGCCAGCAGCGTAGCTACGGCCGGGACTAGAACGCATGAGCAGTTCTTC. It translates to CASSVATAGTRTHEQFF.